This TCR beta chain was captured in a study of OX40 agonist ivuxolimab in advanced cancers. Study-level information: Dose-escalation patients suffered from hepatocellular carcinoma, melanoma, renal cell or head and neck cancer.

This CDR3 region has 15 residues. With V trimmed by 5 bases and J by 5 bases, 5 bases remained unmatched. Looked up from germline, CDR1 is MDHEN and CDR2 is SYDVKM. Some clones are missing from TCRdb's copy, which holds only in-frame ones; the method was immunoSEQ multiplex PCR. The sample records tens of thousands of clones, approximately 83% being singletons. Study-wide results and caveats: On average, CD8+ T cells showed a greater number of expanded clones than CD4+. The investigators did not determine what antigen specificity the expanded peripheral T cells had.

As to this clone: The antigen is undetermined.

The J gene is TRBJ1-4, the V gene TRBV28; 10 bases are a match to TRBD1. The clonotype was recovered from an adult with an advanced solid tumor such as melanoma, head and neck, liver or kidney cancer. Here the sequenced sample was CD4+ or CD8+ T cells sorted from blood, taken in a trial of the OX40 agonist ivuxolimab. The CDR3 DNA follows: TGTGCCAGCAGTATTCCGGGACAGGGGAATGAAAAACTGTTTTTT. Its translation: CASSIPGQGNEKLFF.